The 15 T cell receptor beta chains below all came from one sample that was sequenced in a study of T cell clonotyping in hematopoietic cell transplantation. Sequenced by immunoSEQ multiplex PCR; TCRdb stores in-frame clones only, minus some. The sample holds 37,000 or so clones, approximately 88% seen once. The material sequenced was peripheral blood mononuclear cells. The receptors originated from a woman aged 40 to 50 in good health. Some clones in this sample may be carry-over from other donors' samples.

The chain has TRBV4-1 and TRBJ1-4; D gene unclear. Trimming took off 1 base at V and 4 bases at J, with 4 bases between the two ends. The CDR3 runs 13 residues. The germline gives CDR1 MGHRA, CDR2 YSYEKL. The CDR3 region has the DNA TGCGCCAGCAGCCAAGTCATTAATGAAAAACTGTTTTTT. Protein sequence: CASSQVINEKLFF.

A note on this clone: The junction departs from germline at one end; a sequencing error may be responsible. The genes are TRBV6-5 and TRBJ2-5; TRBD1 matches at 9 bases. Per germline, CDR1 MNHEY and CDR2 SVGAGI. CDR3 size: 15 residues. CDR3 sequence: CASIYQGQGQETQYF. In nucleotides, the CDR3 is TGTGCCAGCATTTACCAGGGACAGGGACAAGAGACCCAGTACTTC.

V gene TRBV6-1 combines with J gene TRBJ1-4; D call uncertain. The germline CDR1 and CDR2 sequences are MNHNS and SASEGT. CDR3 length equals 14 residues. V was cut by 4 bases and J by 4 bases, with 10 bases left in between. For the CDR3, the DNA is TGTGCCAGCAGTGTCGGCAGAAATAATGAAAAACTGTTTTTT. It is translated as CASSVGRNNEKLFF.

V usage is TRBV6-5 and J usage is TRBJ2-2; D call uncertain. CDR1 is MNHEY and CDR2 is SVGAGI in the germline V gene. The CDR3 is 16 amino acids. V shed 0 bases and J shed 0 bases, with 8 bases lying between them. The CDR3 DNA reads TGTGCCAGCAGTTACTCGATGGCCGCGAACACCGGGGAGCTGTTTTTT. This sequence encodes CASSYSMAANTGELFF.

The rearrangement uses TRBV6-6 and TRBJ1-5; tentatively, D is TRBD1 (6 bases). Germline V gene data show CDR1 as MNHNY and CDR2 as SVGAGI (reference sequence). Trimming took 5 bases from V and 6 from J, leaving 17 bases between them. This CDR3 is built from 15 residues. The CDR3 DNA reads TGTGCCAGCAGTCAGACCTCAGGGGAAGGTCAGCCCCAGCATTTT. Translating it yields CASSQTSGEGQPQHF.

The chain has TRBV19 and TRBJ2-2; no clear D. CDR1 is LNHDA, CDR2 SQIVND, per germline (reference sequence). The CDR3 has 15 residues. Trimming stripped 1 base from V and 7 bases from J, with 13 bases between. Here the CDR3 reads CASSIGRGVGGELFF. The DNA for the CDR3 is TGTGCCAGTAGTATAGGTCGAGGCGTTGGCGGGGAGCTGTTTTTT. Combining the CDR3 with reference TRBV19 and TRBJ2-2 gives the whole variable domain DGGITQSPKYLFRKEGQNVTLSCEQNLNHDAMYWYRQDPGQGLRLIYYSQIVNDFQKGDIAEGYSVSREKKESFPLTVTSAQKNPTAFYLCASSIGRGVGGELFFGEGSRLTVL.

The rearrangement uses TRBV9 and TRBJ1-2, with D possibly being TRBD1 (5 bases). Between the trimmed V and J ends, which lost 3 bases and 4 bases, there was a span of 13 bases. This CDR3 spans 14 amino acids. Per germline, CDR1 SGDLS and CDR2 YYNGEE. As DNA, the CDR3 is TGTGCCAGCAGCGCTGTACAGGCGGCCTATGGCTACACCTTC. Translating it yields CASSAVQAAYGYTF.

The rearrangement uses TRBV28 and TRBJ2-4; D is perhaps TRBD1 (7 bases). Per the germline V gene, CDR1 is MDHEN and CDR2 is SYDVKM. V was trimmed by 2 bases and J by 7 bases, leaving 9 bases between them. CDR3 length: 13 residues. CDR3 protein: CASSLGGGNIQYF. CDR3 coding DNA: TGTGCCAGCAGTTTAGGAGGGGGCAACATTCAGTACTTC.

The chain couples TRBV5-8 to TRBJ1-2; no clear D. This CDR3 is built from 13 residues. Trimming took 2 bases from V and 8 from J, leaving 13 bases between them. In germline, CDR1 is SGHTS, CDR2 YDEGEE. CDR3 coding DNA: TGTGCCAGCAGCTTTATGTCAGAAAGGGGCTACACCTTC. This codes for CASSFMSERGYTF.

The J gene is TRBJ1-1, the V gene TRBV19; D gene uncertain. V lost 1 base and J 1 base, leaving 10 bases between the germline ends. From germline, CDR1 is LNHDA and CDR2 SQIVND (reference sequence). This CDR3 is built from 15 residues. CDR3 in DNA: TGTGCCAGTAGTATAGGCCTTGTAGGGAACACTGAAGCTTTCTTT. This sequence encodes CASSIGLVGNTEAFF.

The J gene is TRBJ1-5, the V gene TRBV19; the D gene is possibly TRBD1 (6 bases). The CDR3 is 15 residues long. Per the germline V gene, CDR1 is LNHDA and CDR2 is SQIVND (reference sequence). V lost 5 bases to trimming and J lost 4 bases, with 15 bases between them. The CDR3 reads CASSVSGVGNQPQHF. In DNA form, the CDR3 reads TGTGCCAGTAGTGTCTCAGGGGTAGGAAATCAGCCCCAGCATTTT.

In the case of this clone: The sample contains more than one DNA sequence encoding this CDR3. CDR3 amino acids: CASSPGGGTEAFF. The CDR3 bases are TGTGCCAGCAGTCCTGGCGGGGGCACTGAAGCTTTCTTT. The rearrangement links TRBV9 to TRBJ1-1, with D maybe TRBD1 (5 bases). V was clipped by 5 bases and J by 4 bases, with 12 bases between them. Germline-derived CDR1 and CDR2 are SGDLS and YYNGEE. CDR3 length: 13 residues. Drawing the rest from reference TRBV9 and TRBJ1-1, the complete variable domain is DSGVTQTPKHLITATGQRVTLRCSPRSGDLSVYWYQQSLDQGLQFLIQYYNGEERAKGNILERFSAQQFPDLHSELNLSSLELGDSALYFCASSPGGGTEAFFGQGTRLTVV.

This clone was seen a single time. The V call is TRBV7-6, the J call TRBJ2-7; D ambiguous. Trimming removed 5 bases at V and 0 bases at J, with 20 bases between. Germline V lookup: CDR1 SGHVS, CDR2 FNYEAQ. CDR3 length: 17 residues. The CDR3 DNA sequence: TGTGCCAGCAGCCCTTCCTCGGATTGGGCTAGCTCCTACGAGCAGTACTTC. It yields the protein CASSPSSDWASSYEQYF.

This chain connects TRBV28 to TRBJ2-7, with TRBD1 identical over 9 bases. The V segment lost 4 bases and the J segment 2 bases; nucleotides outside the gene matches: 9. There are 16 residues in the CDR3. Germline CDR1 MDHEN, CDR2 SYDVKM. CDR3 residues: CASSSPGTGSPYEQYF. The DNA for the CDR3 is TGTGCCAGCAGTTCACCCGGGACAGGGAGTCCCTACGAGCAGTACTTC.

The chain couples TRBV5-6 to TRBJ2-1; D may be TRBD2 (5 bases). Germline V gene data show CDR1 as SGHDT and CDR2 as YYEEEE. The V end was cut by 3 bases, the J end by 5 bases, with 9 bases between. There are 13 residues in the CDR3. CDR3 bases: TGTGCCAGCAGCTGGGAGACAAACAATGAGCAGTTCTTC. It specifies CASSWETNNEQFF.